Following are 25 T cell receptor beta chains from one sample sequenced in a study of CD8 T cells in Susac syndrome. With random hexamers, reverse transcription was performed on about 0.45 to 1 ug of RNA. MiXCR, run by TCRdb on the immunoSEQ multiplex PCR reads, gives a single entry per CDR3 protein. The sample holds 160,000 or so distinct CDR3 sequences, under 95% seen once. The material sequenced was CD4+ T cells from PBMCs. The receptors were sampled from a human donor with Susac syndrome.

The chain is built from TRBV15 and TRBJ2-5; 9 bases line up with TRBD2. Germline lookup yields CDR1 LNHNV and CDR2 YYDKDF (reference sequence). Trimming at V came to 3 bases and at J to 5 bases, leaving 7 bases not matched to a gene. The CDR3 length is 15 residues. In DNA form, the CDR3 reads TGTGCCACCAGCAGGGAGCGGGGGGTTTATGAGACCCAGTACTTC. Its translation is CATSRERGVYETQYF.

The rearrangement joins TRBV10-3 to TRBJ1-1; 7 bases align to TRBD1. The CDR3 runs to 14 residues. V lost 2 bases and J lost 6; bases outside the gene matches: 6. Germline lookup yields CDR1 ENHRY and CDR2 SYGVKD. CDR3 region: CAISEEGARAEAFF. CDR3 bases: TGTGCCATCAGTGAGGAGGGGGCGAGGGCTGAAGCTTTCTTT.

The V gene is TRBV14, the J gene TRBJ2-7; D gene uncertain. This CDR3 is 11 amino acids long. Trimming took off 6 bases at V and 4 bases at J, with 7 bases between the two ends. From germline, CDR1 is SGHDN and CDR2 FVKESK. Here the CDR3 DNA reads TGTGCCAGCAGTCAACGATACGAGCAGTACTTC. Protein product: CASSQRYEQYF.

The chain recombines TRBV19 with TRBJ1-5, with 9 bases matching TRBD1. This CDR3 has 14 amino acids. With V trimmed by 7 bases and J by 4 bases, 5 bases remained unmatched. CDR1 LNHDA and CDR2 SQIVND come from the germline V gene (reference sequence). DNA for the CDR3: TGTGCCAGTAACCCCGGGACAGGGAATCAGCCCCAGCATTTT. It translates to CASNPGTGNQPQHF.

The gene calls are TRBV23-1 and TRBJ1-2; weak D call: TRBD1 (5 bases). TRBV23-1 is marked as an open reading frame, function uncertain. This CDR3 spans 13 amino acids. V gave up 4 bases and J gave up 8 bases, with 14 bases separating them. The CDR3 sequence: CASSRGAGSGYTF. The CDR3 DNA follows: TGCGCCAGCAGTCGAGGGGCGGGTAGCGGCTACACCTTC.

The table lists this clonotype with a few counts. The chain is built from TRBV7-2 and TRBJ2-7; possibly TRBD1 or TRBD2 for D (5 bases each). The CDR3 runs 13 residues. V was clipped by 8 bases and J by 6 bases, with 17 bases between them. Germline CDR1 SGHTA, CDR2 FQGNSA. Here the CDR3 DNA reads TGTGCCAGCTCCGTGCCAGGGAGTGGCGAGCAGTACTTC. This translates into CASSVPGSGEQYF. Full variable domain (missing parts from reference TRBV7-2 and TRBJ2-7): GAGVSQSPSNKVTEKGKDVELRCDPISGHTALYWYRQSLGQGLEFLIYFQGNSAPDKSGLPSDRFSAERTGGSVSTLTIQRTQQEDSAVYLCASSVPGSGEQYFGPGTRLTVT.

This clonotype has just one count. The gene calls are TRBV20-1 and TRBJ1-2; 8 nucleotides match TRBD1. This CDR3 is 16 amino acids long. Losses at the gene ends were 5 bases for V and 4 bases for J; bases not matched to a gene: 15. Germline V gene lookup returns CDR1 DFQATT and CDR2 SNEGSKA (reference sequence). CDR3 coding DNA: TGCAGTGCTCGATGGGACAGGATCTCCCCCCCCTATGGCTACACCTTC. Its translation is CSARWDRISPPYGYTF.

DNA for the CDR3: TGTGCCAGCACCCCTGGACAGACTGTGGCCAACGTCCTGACTTTC. This encodes CASTPGQTVANVLTF. This chain uses TRBV12-3 or TRBV12-4 with TRBJ2-6; weak D call: TRBD1 (6 bases). The V and J ends lost 7 bases and 6 bases respectively, with 16 bases between them. The CDR3 has 15 amino acids.

The chain carries TRBV9 and TRBJ1-3; D possibly corresponds to TRBD1 (5 bases). The CDR3 runs to 15 residues. The ends were cut back, 0 bases at V and 6 bases at J, with 13 bases in the middle. From germline, CDR1 is SGDLS and CDR2 YYNGEE. The CDR3 spells CASSVERGLANTIYF. The CDR3 DNA is TGTGCCAGCAGCGTAGAGAGGGGACTCGCAAACACCATATATTTT.

This chain uses TRBV5-4 with TRBJ1-2, with D perhaps TRBD1 (5 bases). The CDR3 extends over 15 amino acids. Germline CDR1 and CDR2: SGHNT and YYREEE (reference sequence). V lost 7 bases, J lost 4 bases, and 20 bases lay in between. The CDR3 region is CASGPGGAQGYGYTF. The CDR3 nucleotides read TGTGCCAGCGGTCCGGGAGGGGCGCAAGGCTATGGCTACACCTTC.

This chain joins TRBV24-1 and TRBJ2-3; 7 bases agree with TRBD2. The germline CDR1 and CDR2 sequences are KGHDR and SFDVKD. This CDR3 spans 14 amino acids. Trimming cost V 4 bases and J 6 bases; bases outside gene matches: 6. The CDR3 coding sequence is TGTGCCACCAGTGACCCTGGGAGGGCGGATACGCAGTATTTT. This gives the protein CATSDPGRADTQYF.

The chain uses TRBV6-5 and TRBJ2-1, with TRBD1 matching 12 bases. Per the germline V gene, CDR1 is MNHEY and CDR2 is SVGAGI. The CDR3 length is 15 residues. The V segment lost 2 bases and the J segment 9 bases; nucleotides outside the gene matches: 5. The CDR3 sequence: CASSYGDRGPGEQFF. The CDR3 DNA is TGTGCCAGCAGTTACGGGGACAGGGGGCCAGGTGAGCAGTTCTTC.

The chain employs TRBV29-1 and TRBJ1-2; TRBD1 matches at 7 bases. The CDR3 runs 13 residues. The V gene's germline CDR1 is SQVTM and CDR2 ANQGSEA. The J segment lost 4 bases and the V segment lost 6 bases, leaving 8 bases of the junction unmatched. The CDR3 region has the DNA TGCAGCGTGGCCGACAAGGGGGCCTATGGCTACACCTTC. As protein: CSVADKGAYGYTF.

The chain links TRBV18 to TRBJ2-7; the D gene is possibly TRBD1 (6 bases). Per germline, CDR1 KGHSH and CDR2 LQKENI. Trimming pared 4 bases from V and 0 bases from J, leaving 13 bases between. The CDR3 runs to 15 residues. The CDR3 coding sequence is TGTGCCAGCTCACGCGACAGGCTAAGCTCCTACGAGCAGTACTTC. Encoded protein: CASSRDRLSSYEQYF.

The J gene is TRBJ1-2, the V gene TRBV5-4; D might be TRBD1 (6 bases). Germline assignment: CDR1 SGHNT and CDR2 YYREEE (reference sequence). This CDR3 has 14 residues. The V end was cut by 3 bases, the J end by 5 bases, with 14 bases between. This CDR3 reads CASSSGGPAYGYTF. The CDR3 DNA reads as TGTGCCAGCAGCTCGGGGGGCCCGGCTTATGGCTACACCTTC.

This clonotype was seen only once. The chain carries TRBV3-1 and TRBJ2-3; 8 bases are shared with TRBD2. Germline V CDR1 and CDR2: LGHDT, YNNKEL (reference sequence). This CDR3 is built from 12 residues. The ends lost 2 bases at V and 9 bases at J; junction bases unmatched: 1. CDR3 DNA sequence: TGTGCCAGCAGCCAAATAGCGGGGACGCAGTATTTT. Encoded protein: CASSQIAGTQYF.

This rearrangement joins TRBV24-1 to TRBJ2-3; 10 nucleotides line up with TRBD1. The V segment lost 7 bases and the J segment 3 bases; nucleotides outside the gene matches: 12. Germline V gene sequence: CDR1 KGHDR, CDR2 SFDVKD. The CDR3 covers 17 residues. This CDR3 is CATSPRREGQGTDTQYF. The CDR3 bases are TGTGCCACCAGCCCACGAAGGGAGGGACAGGGGACAGATACGCAGTATTTT.

The J gene is TRBJ2-3, the V gene TRBV6-5; D is uncertain. In germline, CDR1 is MNHEY, CDR2 SVGAGI. The V end lost 8 bases, the J end lost 2 bases, and 11 bases lay between the germline ends. The CDR3 spans 13 residues. The CDR3 here is CASRFGNTDTQYF. The CDR3 nucleotides read TGTGCCAGCCGGTTTGGGAACACAGATACGCAGTATTTT.

V gene TRBV7-2 combines with J gene TRBJ1-2; D unresolved. Germline V gives CDR1 SGHTA, CDR2 FQGNSA. This CDR3 has 13 amino acids. V was cut by 10 bases and J by 3 bases, with 15 bases left in between. The CDR3 spells CANSPRNYYGYTF. The CDR3 nucleotides read TGTGCCAACTCACCTCGGAATTACTATGGCTACACCTTC.

This chain links TRBV9 with TRBJ2-2, with D maybe TRBD1 (5 bases). Between the trimmed V and J ends, which lost 0 bases and 3 bases, there was a span of 15 bases. The CDR3 is made up of 17 amino acids. Germline CDR1 SGDLS, CDR2 YYNGEE. CDR3 residues: CASSVASGRQDTGELFF. The CDR3 coding sequence is TGTGCCAGCAGCGTAGCGTCAGGGCGGCAGGACACCGGGGAGCTGTTTTTT.

V is TRBV5-1 and J is TRBJ1-2; D possibly corresponds to TRBD1 (5 bases). CDR1 and CDR2 from the germline V gene are SGHRS and YFSETQ. This CDR3 contains 15 residues. Trimming shortened V by 1 base and J by 3 bases, and 13 bases separated the two germline ends. For the CDR3, the DNA is TGCGCCAGCAGCTTGCGTGGGGGTACGGACTATGGCTACACCTTC. It encodes CASSLRGGTDYGYTF.

V is TRBV4-3 and J is TRBJ1-6, with no clear D. Germline lookup yields CDR1 LGHNA and CDR2 YSLEER. V was cut by 0 bases and J by 8 bases, with 11 bases left in between. CDR3 length equals 15 residues. In DNA, the CDR3 is TGCGCCAGCAGCCAAGAAAGGCATTGGGATTCACCCCTCCACTTT. Translation gives CASSQERHWDSPLHF.

The V call is TRBV6-1, the J call TRBJ2-6, with TRBD1 identical over 10 bases. The CDR3 sequence is 16 residues long. CDR1 MNHNS and CDR2 SASEGT come from the germline V gene. J was trimmed by 1 base and V by 8 bases; bases with no gene match: 5. CDR3 sequence (DNA): TGTGCCAGCGAGACAGGGGGCTTATCTGGGGCCAACGTCCTGACTTTC. Encoded protein: CASETGGLSGANVLTF.

This chain connects TRBV20-1 to TRBJ1-5, with D uncertain. The V gene lost 6 bases and the J gene lost 2 bases, with 17 bases spanning the gap. Germline loops: CDR1 DFQATT, CDR2 SNEGSKA (reference sequence). The CDR3 is 15 residues long. The CDR3: CSASSTSVGNQPQHF. The CDR3 DNA reads as TGCAGTGCCAGCTCCACATCAGTCGGCAATCAGCCCCAGCATTTT.

Of note for this clonotype: At one end the junction does not follow the germline gene, possibly because of a read error. The chain links TRBV29-1 to TRBJ2-1; 7 bases map to TRBD1. The CDR3 length is 12 residues. Germline V gene data show CDR1 as SQVTM and CDR2 as ANQGSEA. The CDR3 reads CSVEEGTAARLF. CDR3 nucleotides: TGCAGCGTTGAAGAGGGGACAGCCGCTCGCCTCTTC.